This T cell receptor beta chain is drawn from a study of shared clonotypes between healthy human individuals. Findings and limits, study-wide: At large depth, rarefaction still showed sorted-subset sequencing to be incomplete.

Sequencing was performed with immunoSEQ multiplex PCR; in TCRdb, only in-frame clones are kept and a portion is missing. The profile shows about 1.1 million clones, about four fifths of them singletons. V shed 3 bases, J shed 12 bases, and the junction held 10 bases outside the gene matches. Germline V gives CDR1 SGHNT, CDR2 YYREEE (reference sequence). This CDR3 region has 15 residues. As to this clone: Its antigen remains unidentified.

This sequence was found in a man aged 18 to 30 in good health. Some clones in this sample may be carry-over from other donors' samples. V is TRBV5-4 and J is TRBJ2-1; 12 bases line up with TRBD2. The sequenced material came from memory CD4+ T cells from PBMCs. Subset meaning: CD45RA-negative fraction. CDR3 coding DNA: TGTGCCAGCAGCTCCGGGACTAGCGGGTTATCTGGGCAGTTCTTC. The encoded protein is CASSSGTSGLSGQFF.